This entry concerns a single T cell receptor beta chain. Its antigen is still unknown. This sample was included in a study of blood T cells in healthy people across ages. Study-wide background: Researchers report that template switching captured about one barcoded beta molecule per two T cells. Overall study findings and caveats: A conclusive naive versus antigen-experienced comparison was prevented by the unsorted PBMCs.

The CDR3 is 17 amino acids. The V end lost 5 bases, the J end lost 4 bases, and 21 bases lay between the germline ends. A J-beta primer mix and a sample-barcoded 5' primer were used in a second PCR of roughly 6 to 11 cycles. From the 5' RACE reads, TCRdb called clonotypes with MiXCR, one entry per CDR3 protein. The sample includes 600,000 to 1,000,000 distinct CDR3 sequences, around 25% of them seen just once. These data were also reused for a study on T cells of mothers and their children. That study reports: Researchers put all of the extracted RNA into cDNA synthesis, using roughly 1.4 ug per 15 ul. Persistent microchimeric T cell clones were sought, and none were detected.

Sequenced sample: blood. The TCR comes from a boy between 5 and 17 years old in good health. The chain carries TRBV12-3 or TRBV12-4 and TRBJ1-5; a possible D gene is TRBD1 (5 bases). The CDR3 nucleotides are TGTGCCAGCAGTCCCATACCGGGGGGGGTCGGAAATCAGCCCCAGCATTTT. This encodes CASSPIPGGVGNQPQHF.